Listed here is a single TCR beta chain. Repertoires were generated with immunoSEQ multiplex PCR, while TCRdb's copy carries only in-frame clones and drops some. The table has about 200,000 clones, 84% seen once. The data were obtained in a study of blood T cell repertoires in COVID-19. This CDR3 has 15 amino acids. V lost 6 bases and J 5 bases, leaving 19 bases between the germline ends. Germline V gene data show CDR1 as LNHDA and CDR2 as SQIVND (reference sequence). The sequenced sample consisted of peripheral blood. V is TRBV19 and J is TRBJ2-5; tentative D call: TRBD1 (5 bases). The clonotype comes from a human donor in a cohort sampled during active COVID-19. Here the CDR3 DNA reads TGTGCCAGTAGAGAGACAGACACCCCAGGGGAGACCCAGTACTTC. Translating it yields CASRETDTPGETQYF.